These 6 T cell receptor beta chains originate from one sample sequenced in a study of blood T cells in healthy people across ages. A sample-barcoded 5' primer and a J-beta primer mix were used in a second PCR of roughly 7 to 11 cycles. One entry per CDR3 protein, called by TCRdb with MiXCR from the 5' RACE reads. In the table there are about 780,000 distinct CDR3 sequences, about half of which are singletons. Sequences were obtained from blood. The origin of the receptors is a man older than 75 in good health.

The chain carries TRBV30 and TRBJ1-4; possible D gene TRBD1, 6 bases. The CDR3 totals 13 residues. CDR1 is GTSNPN, CDR2 SVGIG, per germline (reference sequence). Trimming pared 2 bases from V and 7 bases from J, leaving 11 bases between. The CDR3: CAWSWGQIEKLFF. CDR3 sequence (DNA): TGTGCCTGGAGTTGGGGGCAGATTGAAAAACTGTTTTTT.

V is TRBV6-6 and J is TRBJ2-5; TRBD2 might be the D (7 bases). V gave up 0 bases and J gave up 1 base, with 9 bases separating them. CDR1 is MNHNY and CDR2 is SVGAGI in the germline V gene (reference sequence). CDR3 length: 15 residues. The CDR3 is CASSYSGGAQETQYF. In nucleotides, the CDR3 is TGTGCCAGCAGTTACTCTGGGGGGGCCCAAGAGACCCAGTACTTC.

This clonotype was seen only a few times. The rearrangement links TRBV6-5 to TRBJ2-3; D not resolved. The CDR3 extends over 12 amino acids. The V gene's germline CDR1 is MNHEY and CDR2 SVGAGI. V gave up 4 bases and J gave up 2 bases, with 4 bases separating them. CDR3 nucleotide sequence: TGTGCCAGCAGTTCTGACACAGATACGCAGTATTTT. Encoded protein: CASSSDTDTQYF.

The chain employs TRBV20-1 and TRBJ1-5; possible D gene TRBD1, 5 bases. Trimming stripped 5 bases from V and 4 bases from J, with 12 bases between. The CDR3 runs to 13 residues. CDR1 and CDR2 from the germline V gene are DFQATT and SNEGSKA (reference sequence). The chain's CDR3 is CSAPQGLNQPQHF. CDR3 nucleotides: TGCAGTGCTCCCCAGGGACTAAATCAGCCCCAGCATTTT.

This clonotype was seen once. The rearrangement joins TRBV28 to TRBJ1-4, with D uncertain. The length of the CDR3 is 15 residues. The V end lost 1 base, the J end lost 4 bases, and 10 bases lay between the germline ends. Germline assignment: CDR1 MDHEN and CDR2 SYDVKM. CDR3 sequence: CASSLFGRDNEKLFF. DNA of the CDR3: TGTGCCAGCAGTTTATTCGGAAGGGATAATGAAAAACTGTTTTTT.

The V and J genes are TRBV11-2 and TRBJ2-7; 10 bases match TRBD1. Germline lookup yields CDR1 SGHAT and CDR2 FQNNGV. J lost 2 bases, V lost 5 bases, and 6 bases had no gene match. This CDR3 contains 15 residues. The CDR3 bases are TGTGCCAGCAGCCTTCGGACAGGGGGACCCTACGAGCAGTACTTC. Residues: CASSLRTGGPYEQYF.